These 8 T cell receptor beta chains share one sample of origin, sequenced in a study of cytomegalovirus exposure and HLA in healthy donors. The PCR used 60 Vbeta and 13 Jbeta primers. Produced via immunoSEQ multiplex PCR; TCRdb's table is partial and in-frame only. Seen here are roughly 180,000 clones, more than 75% observed once, and the top ten hold less than 2%. Sequencing was performed on PBMCs. Source of these receptors: a man aged 35 to 55 in good health and CMV-seronegative.

The V and J genes are TRBV7-6 and TRBJ2-5; D might be TRBD2 (5 bases). Per the germline V gene, CDR1 is SGHVS and CDR2 is FNYEAQ. The CDR3 is 11 amino acids. The V gene lost 5 bases and the J gene lost 10 bases, with 11 bases spanning the gap. For the CDR3, the DNA is TGTGCCAGCAGCCCCGGACTGCACCAGTACTTC. Translation: CASSPGLHQYF.

The V call is TRBV5-5, the J call TRBJ1-5; D might be TRBD1 (5 bases). Germline values: CDR1 SGHKS, CDR2 YYEKEE (reference sequence). There are 14 residues in the CDR3. V was cut by 1 base and J by 4 bases, with 9 bases left in between. CDR3 sequence (DNA): TGTGCCAGCAGCTTGTTTCAGGGAAATCAGCCCCAGCATTTT. Translating it yields CASSLFQGNQPQHF.

The chain employs TRBV7-2 and TRBJ1-2, with D possibly TRBD1 on 5 matching bases. V was trimmed by 8 bases and J by 8 bases, leaving 15 bases between them. CDR3 length: 12 amino acids. Per germline, CDR1 SGHTA and CDR2 FQGNSA. CDR3 residues: CASLEGVGGYTF. The CDR3 DNA follows: TGTGCCAGCCTAGAAGGGGTCGGAGGCTACACCTTC. Filled out from reference TRBV7-2 and TRBJ1-2, the complete variable domain reads GAGVSQSPSNKVTEKGKDVELRCDPISGHTALYWYRQSLGQGLEFLIYFQGNSAPDKSGLPSDRFSAERTGGSVSTLTIQRTQQEDSAVYLCASLEGVGGYTFGSGTRLTVV.

The genes are TRBV11-3 and TRBJ2-2; 10 nucleotides match TRBD2. The CDR3 totals 18 residues. Germline CDR1 and CDR2: SGHNT and YENEEA. After removal of 4 bases from V and 2 bases from J, the junction contained 10 bases not matched to a gene. The DNA for the CDR3 is TGTGCCAGCAGCTCGAATCTACTAGCGGGGATTAACACCGGGGAGCTGTTTTTT. Residues: CASSSNLLAGINTGELFF. The whole variable domain, remainder taken from reference TRBV11-3 and TRBJ2-2, is EAGVVQSPRYKIIEKKQPVAFWCNPISGHNTLYWYLQNLGQGPELLIRYENEEAVDDSQLPKDRFSAERLKGVDSTLKIQPAELGDSAVYLCASSSNLLAGINTGELFFGEGSRLTVL.

The chain combines TRBV19 with TRBJ1-4, with D unresolved. The CDR3 has 14 amino acids. Trimming shortened V by 8 bases and J by 4 bases, and 14 bases separated the two germline ends. CDR1 LNHDA and CDR2 SQIVND come from the germline V gene (reference sequence). The CDR3 DNA is TGTGCCAGTGCCCCCCTGAGGATTAATGAAAAACTGTTTTTT. This encodes CASAPLRINEKLFF.

This clone has a single count. J is TRBJ1-1 and V is TRBV7-9; D might be TRBD1 (5 bases). CDR1 and CDR2 from the germline V gene are SEHNR and FQNEAQ (reference sequence). The CDR3 totals 14 residues. V lost 8 bases, J lost 3 bases, and 16 bases lay in between. The CDR3, as DNA: TGTGCCAGCCGCCCCAGTGCGGGGCACACTGAAGCTTTCTTT. Its protein product is CASRPSAGHTEAFF.

The chain links TRBV29-1 to TRBJ2-1; D perhaps matches TRBD2 (6 bases). The CDR3 runs 13 residues. Germline V lookup: CDR1 SQVTM, CDR2 ANQGSEA. CDR3 sequence: CRAGGGSYNEQFF. CDR3 nucleotide sequence: TGCAGGGCCGGGGGAGGCTCCTACAATGAGCAGTTCTTC.

The V gene is TRBV30, the J gene TRBJ1-4; D possibly corresponds to TRBD1 (6 bases). This CDR3 is 14 amino acids long. Trimming stripped 5 bases from V and 5 bases from J, with 15 bases between. CDR1 and CDR2 (germline): GTSNPN, SVGIG (reference sequence). CDR3 protein: CAWGGNVPNEKLFF. CDR3 nucleotide sequence: TGTGCCTGGGGGGGCAACGTTCCGAATGAAAAACTGTTTTTT.